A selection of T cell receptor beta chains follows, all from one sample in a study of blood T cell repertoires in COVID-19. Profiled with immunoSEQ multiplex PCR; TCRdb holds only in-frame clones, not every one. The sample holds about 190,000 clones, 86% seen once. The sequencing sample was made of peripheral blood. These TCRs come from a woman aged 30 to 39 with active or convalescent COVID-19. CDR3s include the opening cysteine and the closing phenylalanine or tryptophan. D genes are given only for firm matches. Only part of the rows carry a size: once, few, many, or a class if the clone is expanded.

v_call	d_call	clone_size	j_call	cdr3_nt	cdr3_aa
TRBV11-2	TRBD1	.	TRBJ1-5	TGTGCCAGCAGCTTAGGAGGGGGCCTTCAGCCCCAGCATTTT	CASSLGGGLQPQHF
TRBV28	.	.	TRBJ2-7	TGTGCCAGCAGTTTCACCCTGGAGGGCAGACTCGGAAATTACGAGCAGTACTTC	CASSFTLEGRLGNYEQYF
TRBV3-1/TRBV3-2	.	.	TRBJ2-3	TGTGCCAGCAGCCAAAGTCTAGGTAGCACAGATACGCAGTATTTT	CASSQSLGSTDTQYF
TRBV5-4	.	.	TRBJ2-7	TGTGCCAGCAGCTTGGGGGACACGACCCGATTTACCTACGAGCAGTACTTC	CASSLGDTTRFTYEQYF
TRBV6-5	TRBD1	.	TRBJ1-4	TGTGCCAGCAGTCTACGGGGACAGGGGCACGAAAAACTGTTTTTT	CASSLRGQGHEKLFF
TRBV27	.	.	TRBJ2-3	TGTGCCAGCAGTTACACCAGGGGCACAGATACGCAGTATTTT	CASSYTRGTDTQYF
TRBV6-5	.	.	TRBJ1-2	TGTGCCAGCAGTTACTCGTACAAATCTAACTATGGCTACACCTTC	CASSYSYKSNYGYTF
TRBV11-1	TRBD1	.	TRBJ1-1	TGTGCCAGCAGCTTTACAGGGGAGAACACTGAAGCTTTCTTT	CASSFTGENTEAFF
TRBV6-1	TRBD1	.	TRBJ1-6	TGTGCCAGCAGTGCCCCGCTAGGAGGGGGCGAGTCACCCCTCCACTTT	CASSAPLGGGESPLHF
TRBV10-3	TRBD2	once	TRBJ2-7	TGTGCCATCAGCCCGGGACTAGCGGGGGGCGAGCAGTACTTC	CAISPGLAGGEQYF
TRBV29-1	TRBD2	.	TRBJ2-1	TGCAGCGGGACTAGCAGTATAAGTGAGCAGTTCTTC	CSGTSSISEQFF
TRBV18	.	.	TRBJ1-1	TGTGCCAGCTCACCCGACACTGAAGCTTTCTTT	CASSPDTEAFF
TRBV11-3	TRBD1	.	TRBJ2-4	TGTGCCAGCGGCTTCGGGGGGACAGGGGTAAACATTCAGTACTTC	CASGFGGTGVNIQYF
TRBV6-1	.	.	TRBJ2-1	TGTGCCAGCAGTGAAGCGGGGACTTGGGCCCCCTACAATGAGCAGTTCTTC	CASSEAGTWAPYNEQFF
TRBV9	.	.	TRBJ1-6	TGTGCCAGCAGCGTAGCGGACTCACCTAATTCACCCCTCCACTTT	CASSVADSPNSPLHF
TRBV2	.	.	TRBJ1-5	TGTGCCAGCAGTGAAGAAAGAACAATTAATCAGCCCCAGCATTTT	CASSEERTINQPQHF
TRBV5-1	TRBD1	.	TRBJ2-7	TGCGCCAGCAGCCATGCCGGGACAGTCTCCTACGAGCAGTACTTC	CASSHAGTVSYEQYF
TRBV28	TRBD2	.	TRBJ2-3	TGTGCCAGCAGTCGGGGCGGGAGTGGGAGCACAGATACGCAGTATTTT	CASSRGGSGSTDTQYF
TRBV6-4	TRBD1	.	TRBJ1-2	TGTGCCAGCAGTGACTATCCGGGACAGGCTGGCTATGGCTACACCTTC	CASSDYPGQAGYGYTF
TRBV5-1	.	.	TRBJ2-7	TGCGCCAGCAGCTTGGGGGGGGTTCACCACGAGCAGTACTTC	CASSLGGVHHEQYF
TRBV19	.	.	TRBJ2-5	TGTGCCAGTAGTACGAGAGAGACCCAGTACTTC	CASSTRETQYF
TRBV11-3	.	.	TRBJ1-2	TGTGCCAGCAGCTTAGGTCCCCGAGAAAACTATGGCTACACCTTC	CASSLGPRENYGYTF
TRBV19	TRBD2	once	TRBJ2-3	TGTGCCAGTACTCCTTGGGGGGGTAGCACAGATACGCAGTATTTT	CASTPWGGSTDTQYF
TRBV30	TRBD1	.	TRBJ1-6	TGTGCCTGGAGTGTAAGGACAGGGGATTCACCCCTCCACTTT	CAWSVRTGDSPLHF
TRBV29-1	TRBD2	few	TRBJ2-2	TGCAGCGTTGCTAGCGGATATCCCGGGGAGCTGTTTTTT	CSVASGYPGELFF
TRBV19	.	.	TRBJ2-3	TGTGCCAGTAGTATCTACCCAACAGATACGCAGTATTTT	CASSIYPTDTQYF
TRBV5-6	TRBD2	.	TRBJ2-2	TGTGCCAGCAGCTTGGGGCGGGAGGTTTTGACCGGGGAGCTGTTTTTT	CASSLGREVLTGELFF
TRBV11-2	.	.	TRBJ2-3	TGTGCCAGCAGCTTAAGGGGGACGGTCACAGATACGCAGTATTTT	CASSLRGTVTDTQYF
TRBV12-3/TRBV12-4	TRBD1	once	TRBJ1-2	TGTGCCATCCGAGATGACAGGGGTTATGGCTACACCTTC	CAIRDDRGYGYTF
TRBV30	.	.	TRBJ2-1	TGTGCCTGGAGCCAGGGGCACTATTCCAATGAGCAGTTCTTC	CAWSQGHYSNEQFF
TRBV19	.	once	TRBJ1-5	TGTGCCAGTAGTCGGGGGGATAGCAATCAGCCCCAGCATTTT	CASSRGDSNQPQHF
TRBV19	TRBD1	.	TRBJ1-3	TGTGCCAGCCATCTTACCGGGACAGGGACTGGAAACACCATATATTTT	CASHLTGTGTGNTIYF
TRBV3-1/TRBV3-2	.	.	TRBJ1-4	TGTGCCAGCAGCCCCTCAACTAATGAAAAACTGTTTTTT	CASSPSTNEKLFF
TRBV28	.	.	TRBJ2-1	TGTGCCAGCAGCTGGGGCGGGAATAGGAATGAGCAGTTCTTC	CASSWGGNRNEQFF
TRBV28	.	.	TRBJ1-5	TGTGTAACGGGAGGAGGAAATCAGCCCCAGCATTTT	CVTGGGNQPQHF
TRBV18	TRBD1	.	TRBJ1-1	TGTGCCAGCTCATCAATGACAGGGGTGAACACTGAAGCTTTCTTT	CASSSMTGVNTEAFF
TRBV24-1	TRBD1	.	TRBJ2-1	TGTGCCACCAGTGCATCGATCGGGACAGGGTGGAATGAGCAGTTCTTC	CATSASIGTGWNEQFF
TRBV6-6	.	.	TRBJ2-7	TGTGCCAGCAGTTACTCCGGACAGAGCTACGAGCAGTACTTC	CASSYSGQSYEQYF
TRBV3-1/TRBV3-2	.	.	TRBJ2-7	TGTGCCAGCAGCCAAGGAGGGGGCGGGACGATCTACGAGCAGTACTTC	CASSQGGGGTIYEQYF
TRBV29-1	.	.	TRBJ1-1	TGCAGCGTTGGGCGGGGGGACACTGAAGCTTTCTTT	CSVGRGDTEAFF
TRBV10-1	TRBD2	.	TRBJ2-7	TGCGCCAGCAGTGAGTCAAAGGCTAGCGGGAACCACGAGCAGTACTTC	CASSESKASGNHEQYF
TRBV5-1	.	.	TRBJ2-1	TGCGCCAGCAGCTTATTAGCCCTCACCCGAGACTCTGACTATTCCTACAATGAGCAGTTCTTC	CASSLLALTRDSDYSYNEQFF
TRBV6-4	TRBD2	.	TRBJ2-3	TGTGCCAGCAGTGACGGGACTAGTAGCACAGATACGCAGTATTTT	CASSDGTSSTDTQYF
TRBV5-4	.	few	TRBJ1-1	TGTGCCAGCAGCTTGGCCGGGGTCGGGGTTGAAGGAGCTTTCTTT	CASSLAGVGVEGAFF
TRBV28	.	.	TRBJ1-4	TGTGCCAGCAGCTCCGGGACACCAACTAATGAAAAACTGTTTTTT	CASSSGTPTNEKLFF
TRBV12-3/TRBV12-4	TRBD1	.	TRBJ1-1	TGTGCCAGCAGTTTAGGGGGACAGGATGAAGCTTTCTTT	CASSLGGQDEAFF
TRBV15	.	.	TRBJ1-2	TGTGCCACCAGCAGAGATCCGGGTTCCAACTATGGCTACACCTTC	CATSRDPGSNYGYTF
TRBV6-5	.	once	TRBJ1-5	TGTGCCAGCAGTTACTCCGGGGGCAATCAGCCCCAGCATTTT	CASSYSGGNQPQHF
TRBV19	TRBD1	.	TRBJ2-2	TGTGCCAGTAAGGGACAGGGGAACACCGGGGAGCTGTTTTTT	CASKGQGNTGELFF
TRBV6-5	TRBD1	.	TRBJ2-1	TGTGCCAGCAGCCAAGCCGGGACAGCTAACAATGAGCAGTTCTTC	CASSQAGTANNEQFF